This TCR beta chain was recorded in a study of technical replicates of blood from a handful of donors (dated by TCRdb to the late 2010s). The library was made by the immunoSEQ multiplex PCR assay. TCRdb's version of the immuneACCESS table is confined to in-frame rearrangements and falls short of the full clone set. An unresolved V gene accounts for under half of the shortfall where checked; the remainder is of unknown origin. This sample gives 65,000 to 70,000 clones in total; approximately 88% of them show up just once. The ten largest clones capture 4% to 5% of the sample. A remark on this clone: Its binding antigen is unknown. Base qualities are not recorded, but no much larger clone differs from it by a single base.

There are 14 amino acids in the CDR3, from cysteine to phenylalanine inclusive. The sequence is cut down to CDR3 DNA, 42 bases in frame from base 1. V and J are trimmed by 2 bases and 5 bases, and the gene matches miss 6 bases of the junction. CDR1 and CDR2 are drawn from the germline V gene (reference sequence): GTSNPN, SVGIG. The sequencing sample was made of PBMCs. The V gene is TRBV30 and the J gene is TRBJ1-2; TRBD1 fits 9 bases in the junction. The receptor was derived from a human donor in good health. Some clones in this sample may be carry-over from other donors' samples. The CDR3 region reads CAWSTGGTGYGYTF. The nucleotide sequence is TGTGCCTGGAGTACAGGGGGCACTGGTTATGGCTACACCTTC.